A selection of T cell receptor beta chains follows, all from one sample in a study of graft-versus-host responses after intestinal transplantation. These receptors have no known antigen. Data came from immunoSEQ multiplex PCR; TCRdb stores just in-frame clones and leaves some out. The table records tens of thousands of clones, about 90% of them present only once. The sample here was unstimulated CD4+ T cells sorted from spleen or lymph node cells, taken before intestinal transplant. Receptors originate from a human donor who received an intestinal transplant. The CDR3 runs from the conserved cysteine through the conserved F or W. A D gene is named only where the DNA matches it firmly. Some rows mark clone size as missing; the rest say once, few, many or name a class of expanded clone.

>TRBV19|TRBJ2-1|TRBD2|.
TGTGCCAGTAGTATCGGTTGGCGGGGGGCCAACAATGAGCAGTTCTTC
CASSIGWRGANNEQFF
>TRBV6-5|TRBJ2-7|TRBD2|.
TGTGCCAGCAGCAGACTAGCGGGGGGGCCGGGAGAGCAGTACTTC
CASSRLAGGPGEQYF
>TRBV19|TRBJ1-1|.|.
TGTGCCAGTAGTATGGGACAAAACATGAACACTGAAGCTTTCTTT
CASSMGQNMNTEAFF
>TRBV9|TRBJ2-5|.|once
TGTGCCAGCAGCGTAGGGCCAGCGCAACAAGAGACCCAGTACTTC
CASSVGPAQQETQYF
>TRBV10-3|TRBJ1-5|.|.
TGTGCCATCAGCGCCGGACTGCTTAAGGGTCAGCCCCAGCATTTT
CAISAGLLKGQPQHF
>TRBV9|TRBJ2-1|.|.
TGTGCCAGCAGCGTAGCCCCGGACTCCCCTAATGAGCAGTTCTTC
CASSVAPDSPNEQFF
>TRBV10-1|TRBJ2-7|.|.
TGCGCCAGCGGAAAAGAGGACAGAACCGAGCAGTACTTC
CASGKEDRTEQYF
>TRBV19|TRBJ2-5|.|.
TGTGCCAGTAGCCGCCCGGTGGGGGCGGGGGTTCGGGAGACCCAGTACTTC
CASSRPVGAGVRETQYF
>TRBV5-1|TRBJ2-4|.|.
TGCGCCAGCAGCGCCCCCCAGGGCATTCAGTACTTC
CASSAPQGIQYF
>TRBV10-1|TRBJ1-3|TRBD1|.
TGCGCCAGCAGTGAGACAGGGGGCCCTCGCTCTGGAAACACCATATATTTT
CASSETGGPRSGNTIYF
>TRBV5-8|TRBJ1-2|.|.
TGTGCCAGCAGCCGGGTCGGAGGCTACACCTTC
CASSRVGGYTF
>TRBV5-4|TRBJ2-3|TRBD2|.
TGTGCCAGCAGCTTGGCCCTTAGCGGGGGGGCCGGCCATACGCAGTATTTT
CASSLALSGGAGHTQYF
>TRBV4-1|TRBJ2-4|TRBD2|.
TGCGCCAGCAGCCAAGATTTGGCTAGCGGGGGGGTGAACATTCAGTACTTC
CASSQDLASGGVNIQYF
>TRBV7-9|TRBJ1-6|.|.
TGTGCCAGCAGCCAGGAGGGGAATTCACCCCTCCACTTT
CASSQEGNSPLHF
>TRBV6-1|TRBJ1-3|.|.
TGTGCCAGCAGTGGACTGGACAGAAGAACTGGAAACACCATATATTTT
CASSGLDRRTGNTIYF
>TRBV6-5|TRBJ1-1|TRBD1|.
TGTGCCAGCACACGGACAGGGGGCATGAACACTGAAGCTTTCTTT
CASTRTGGMNTEAFF
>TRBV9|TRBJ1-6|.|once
TGTGCCAGCAGCGTAGGGGCAGATAATTCACCCCTCCACTTT
CASSVGADNSPLHF
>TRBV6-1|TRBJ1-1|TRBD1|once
TGTGCCAGCAGTGATCAGGGGGGTAGGAAAGCTTTCTTT
CASSDQGGRKAFF
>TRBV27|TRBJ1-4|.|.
TGTGCCAGCACGGGATTAGGGTTTGGAGAAAAACTGTTTTTT
CASTGLGFGEKLFF
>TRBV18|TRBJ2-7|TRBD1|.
TGTGCCAGCTCACCGGACCGGGACAGGGGTTACGAGCAGTACTTC
CASSPDRDRGYEQYF